A selection of T cell receptor beta chains follows, all from one sample in a study of naive and memory T cell subsets. TCRdb re-called the UMI-ligation and nested PCR reads through MiXCR, storing one row per CDR3 protein. The top ten hold 1.6% of the sample, which has 100,000 or so distinct CDR3 sequences, 7% to 7.5% seen once. Sequencing input: central memory CD4+ T cells from blood. The source is a human donor in good health. The CDR3 runs from the conserved cysteine through the conserved F or W. Fields, in order: J gene, V gene, D gene, CDR3 protein. The D gene is left open where the match is weak.

TRBJ1-1 | TRBV19 | - | CASSNLAPPEAFF
TRBJ1-5 | TRBV6-1 | TRBD1 | CASIQTGSNQPQHF
TRBJ1-3 | TRBV12-3/TRBV12-4 | - | CASRHSSGNTIYF
TRBJ1-5 | TRBV7-6 | - | CASSMTSGNQPQHF
TRBJ2-4 | TRBV20-1 | TRBD2 | CSAILAGGGYKNIQYF
TRBJ1-1 | TRBV7-2 | TRBD1 | CASSLGARGAEAFF
TRBJ1-5 | TRBV12-3/TRBV12-4 | - | CASSFRDGRNQPQHF
TRBJ2-3 | TRBV6-2/TRBV6-3 | TRBD2 | CASSPVTRGATYTQYF
TRBJ1-4 | TRBV20-1 | - | CSASTGREKLFF
TRBJ2-5 | TRBV15 | - | CATSRDRGFGETQYF
TRBJ1-2 | TRBV6-1 | - | CASSEIRKGGYTF
TRBJ2-1 | TRBV4-1 | TRBD2 | CASRPGTSGVKIYNEQFF
TRBJ1-4 | TRBV28 | TRBD1 | CASSPLRDRGVEKLFF
TRBJ1-4 | TRBV7-2 | - | CASSPIAARRLSTNEKLFF
TRBJ2-1 | TRBV5-1 | TRBD2 | CASSNGVGLAGEQFF
TRBJ2-5 | TRBV11-1 | TRBD1 | CASSGDSPQETQYF
TRBJ2-7 | TRBV14 | TRBD2 | CASSLLAGGGEQYF
TRBJ2-3 | TRBV7-2 | - | CASRTADTQYF
TRBJ2-7 | TRBV30 | - | CAWRANYEQYF
TRBJ1-2 | TRBV28 | - | CASSSSGAVYGYTF
TRBJ2-1 | TRBV20-1 | - | CSARDWTSYNEQFF
TRBJ2-5 | TRBV7-9 | - | CASSFGSVYQETQYF
TRBJ1-1 | TRBV20-1 | - | CSARGGGMNTEAFF
TRBJ1-2 | TRBV3-1 | - | CASNLHGRGSGGYTF
TRBJ2-3 | TRBV29-1 | - | CSVVAVTDTQYF
TRBJ2-7 | TRBV20-1 | - | CSASSERGWDNEQYF
TRBJ2-1 | TRBV7-2 | TRBD1 | CASSPSGTGDIF
TRBJ2-1 | TRBV20-1 | TRBD2 | CSATISGTTRLF
TRBJ1-1 | TRBV9 | - | CASSRLQAIEAFF
TRBJ2-7 | TRBV6-2/TRBV6-3 | - | CASSYGKRAGYEQYF
TRBJ2-5 | TRBV24-1 | TRBD1 | CATSDPETGMAQYF
TRBJ2-2 | TRBV12-3/TRBV12-4 | - | CASSTIRNTGELFF
TRBJ1-4 | TRBV5-6 | TRBD1 | CASRRQGNEKLFF
TRBJ1-3 | TRBV9 | - | CASSVVEDSSGNTIYF
TRBJ2-3 | TRBV7-3 | TRBD2 | CASSSSGRGGTDTQYF
TRBJ1-4 | TRBV15 | TRBD1 | CATSRDRQGPANEKLFF